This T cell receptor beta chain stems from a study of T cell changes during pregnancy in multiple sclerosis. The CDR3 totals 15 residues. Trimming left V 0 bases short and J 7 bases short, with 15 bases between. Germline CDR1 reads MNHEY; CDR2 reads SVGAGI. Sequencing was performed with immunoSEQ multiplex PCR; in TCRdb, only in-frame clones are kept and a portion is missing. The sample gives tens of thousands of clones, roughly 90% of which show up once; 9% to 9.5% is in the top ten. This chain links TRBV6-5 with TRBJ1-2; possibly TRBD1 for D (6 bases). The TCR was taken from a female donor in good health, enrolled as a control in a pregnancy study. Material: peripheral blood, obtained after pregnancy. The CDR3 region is CASSYSSGRGGGYTF. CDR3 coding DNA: TGTGCCAGCAGTTACTCATCAGGGAGAGGGGGTGGCTACACCTTC.